The clone carrying this TCR beta chain appeared a few times. No antigen is known for it. The second PCR ran roughly 6 to 12 cycles with a sample-barcoded 5' primer and J-beta primers. Each CDR3 protein is one row after TCRdb ran MiXCR on the 5' RACE reads. The sample shows about 1.4 million distinct CDR3 sequences, approximately 59% of them seen only once. These data originate in a study of blood T cells in healthy people across ages. General study results and limits: Aged donors had fewer naive CD4+ cells and lower diversity than long-lived donors. As age increased, TCR beta diversity per million T cells fell in a roughly linear fashion.

J gave up 3 bases and V 5 bases, and 10 bases lay outside the gene matches. Germline V gene sequence: CDR1 SEHNR, CDR2 FQNEAQ (reference sequence). The CDR3 extends over 16 amino acids. The TCR sequence derives from a man aged 18 to 30 in good health. Sequences were obtained from blood. The rearrangement links TRBV7-9 to TRBJ2-1, with TRBD2 matching 7 bases. The CDR3 protein is CASSPRGGPSYNEQFF. The CDR3 coding sequence is TGTGCCAGCAGCCCGCGGGGAGGGCCTAGCTACAATGAGCAGTTCTTC.